This T cell receptor beta chain came from a study of shared clonotypes between healthy human individuals (dated by TCRdb to the early 2020s). Study-level background: The cohort included a few men and a couple of women between 18 and 49 years of age. Per donor, three plates each were used for CD4 naive and CD4 memory, two for CD8 naive, and one for CD8 memory. To estimate repertoire size and how much clonotypes are shared between individuals, the study performed deep sequencing of blood TCR repertoires from about five healthy adults. Libraries were prepared and TCR repertoires were sequenced by different laboratories using diverse techniques, in order to increase sequencing depth and limit assay-specific biases. Per donor, leukapheresis produced somewhere between about 0.94 and 9 billion PBMCs.

Results the study describes overall, beyond this receptor: Sampling was limited to blood, and TCR repertoires in tissue likely differ from TCR repertoires in blood. Incomplete sequencing was indicated by rarefaction of sorted-subset datasets, despite the large sequencing depth. Clonotypes shared by all four sorted-subset donors showed higher generation probabilities than non-shared clonotypes. Pairwise subsampling indicated that sequencing depth was expected to affect the degree of clonotype sharing among donors. Naive subsets generally had larger estimated clonotype richness than memory subsets. Sharing across a few donors was observed for approximately 5% of naive CD4, under 4% of naive CD8, 2% to 2.5% of memory CD4, and about 0.38% of memory CD8 clonotypes. Because the study included only a small number of donors, the genetic and exposure-history diversity represented was limited.

Using the deep immunoSEQ assay, multiplex PCR amplified TCR CDR3 regions from genomic DNA. Extracted genomic DNA from each cell subset was distributed evenly across all wells of several immunoSEQ 96-well plates, and each plate was treated as a replicate. For sorted subsets, each replicate PCR was loaded with about 200 ng genomic DNA, equivalent to 30,000 or so T cell genomes. Purified libraries were quantified with a Qubit 3.0 fluorometer, sized on a Bioanalyzer 2100, and re-quantified with the KAPA Library Quantification kit. Every immunoSEQ 96-well plate was sequenced on a separate single-read 150-cycle Illumina NextSeq 550 flow cell. The source study handled its data this way. Because the immunoSEQ output held only junctional sequences and lacked quality scores, the filtering could not match the filtering applied to full-length reads. Sequences were annotated with PyIR, a Python wrapper for IgBLAST v1.9, using IMGT germline references to assign V/J genes and CDR3. Reads were removed for weak V/J assignments (E-value above 1e-6), missing CDR3, stop codons, out-of-frame junctions, or ambiguous translated residues. V3J clonotypes were defined as sequences sharing the same inferred V gene, J gene, and CDR3 amino acid sequence. The percentage overlap between two repertoires was calculated by dividing the number of shared unique clonotypes by the size of the smaller repertoire. Repertoire richness was assessed with RTK rarefaction, the Chao1 estimator, and Recon v2.1 estimates of unobserved clonotypes. Generation probabilities for all TCRbeta clonotypes obtained by the gDNA method from a handful of donors were computed using OLGA. TCRdb re-hosts the immuneACCESS table, in-frame sequences only. Its copies lack some clones; in the studies checked, an unresolved V gene accounts for under half of them, and the cause for the rest is not known. D and trimming were read from the DNA, whereas the V and J calls and clone size are those reported in that table. This sample gives approximately 2.5 million clones in total; under 95% of them show up just once. The ten largest clones capture 0.36% of the sample.

With regard to this clone: What antigen it recognizes has not been identified. One base away there is no much larger clone; base qualities are not given.

The CDR3 runs 17 amino acids, cysteine and phenylalanine included. The read is trimmed to its CDR3 DNA, 51 bases read in frame from base 1. The donors were healthy, HIV-negative adults who had no recently reported acute infections or vaccinations. Only Caucasian adults living in Nashville, Tennessee, USA were represented among the donors. CD4+ T cells were enriched by magnetic negative selection, after which naive cells were positively selected on CD45RA and the negative fraction was taken as the memory subset. After blood collection by leukapheresis, PBMCs were isolated using Ficoll-Histopaque density gradient centrifugation and then cryopreserved in the vapor phase of liquid nitrogen. Analytical flow cytometry was used to check the purity and quantity of each magnetically sorted T cell population. From each sorted fraction, genomic DNA was isolated and quantified by UV absorbance on a Nanodrop 2000c.

The origin of this receptor is a man younger than 35 in good health. Some clones in this sample may be carry-over from other donors' samples. The chain uses TRBV21-1 and TRBJ1-5. TRBV21-1 corresponds to a pseudogene. Sequences were obtained from naive CD4+ T cells from PBMCs. Sample cell subset or site, as interpreted from the label and publication: CD45RA+ positively selected. The DNA sequence follows: TGTGCCAGCAGCAAAAGGGGGGGCATACTAAGCAATCAGCCCCAGCATTTT. The encoded protein is CASSKRGGILSNQPQHF.